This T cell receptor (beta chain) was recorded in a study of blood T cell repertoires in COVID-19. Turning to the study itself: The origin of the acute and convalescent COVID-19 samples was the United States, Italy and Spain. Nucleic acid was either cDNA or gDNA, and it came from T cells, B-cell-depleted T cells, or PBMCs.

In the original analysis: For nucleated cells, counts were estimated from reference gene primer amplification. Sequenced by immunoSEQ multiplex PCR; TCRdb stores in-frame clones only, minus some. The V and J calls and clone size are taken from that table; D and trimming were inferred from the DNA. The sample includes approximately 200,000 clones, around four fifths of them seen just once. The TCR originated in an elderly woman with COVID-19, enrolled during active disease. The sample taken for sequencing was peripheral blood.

The DNA for the CDR3 is TGTGCCAGCAGCATAGGCACTAGAAATTCACCCCTCCACTTT. Its translation is CASSIGTRNSPLHF. This chain connects TRBV7-2 to TRBJ1-6, with D hard to call. Trimming shortened V by 5 bases and J by 7 bases, and 12 bases separated the two germline ends. This CDR3 region has 14 residues. Germline-derived CDR1 and CDR2 are SGHTA and FQGNSA. The full variable domain, rest sourced from reference TRBV7-2 and TRBJ1-6, is GAGVSQSPSNKVTEKGKDVELRCDPISGHTALYWYRQSLGQGLEFLIYFQGNSAPDKSGLPSDRFSAERTGGSVSTLTIQRTQQEDSAVYLCASSIGTRNSPLHFGNGTRLTVT.